Listed below are T cell receptor beta chains from one sample, sequenced in a study of OX40 agonist ivuxolimab in advanced cancers. Here immunoSEQ multiplex PCR was the method, and the copy in TCRdb shows in-frame clones only, minus some. The data hold around 100,000 clones, with about 91% observed a single time. This sample comprised CD4+ or CD8+ T cells sorted from blood, obtained in a trial of the OX40 agonist ivuxolimab. These receptors came from an adult with an advanced solid tumor such as melanoma, head and neck, liver or kidney cancer. CDR3s include the opening cysteine and the closing phenylalanine or tryptophan. The order of the fields is CDR3 protein, CDR3 DNA, J gene, V gene, clone size, D gene. A D gene is named only where the DNA matches it firmly. Rows may omit the clone size; those that give it use once, few, many or a size class.

CDR3: CASSIPRTENTYNEQFF
DNA: TGTGCCAGTAGTATACCCCGGACAGAAAATACCTACAATGAGCAGTTCTTC
J: TRBJ2-1
V: TRBV19
size: few
D: NA

CDR3: CASSPPTSGTPGELFF
DNA: TGTGCCAGCAGCCCCCCGACTAGCGGGACGCCCGGGGAGCTGTTTTTT
J: TRBJ2-2
V: TRBV7-3
size: NA
D: TRBD2

CDR3: CATSRDLASLTYEQYF
DNA: TGTGCCACCAGCAGAGATCTGGCTAGCCTGACCTACGAGCAGTACTTC
J: TRBJ2-7
V: TRBV15
size: NA
D: NA

CDR3: CASSLAGGSETQYF
DNA: TGTGCCAGCAGCTTAGCAGGGGGTTCGGAGACCCAGTACTTC
J: TRBJ2-5
V: TRBV7-9
size: NA
D: NA

CDR3: CASNPGTGGANYGYTF
DNA: TGTGCCAGTAATCCGGGGACAGGGGGAGCTAACTATGGCTACACCTTC
J: TRBJ1-2
V: TRBV19
size: NA
D: TRBD1

CDR3: CATLAGIGEQYF
DNA: TGTGCCACACTAGCGGGAATCGGCGAGCAGTACTTC
J: TRBJ2-7
V: TRBV6-1
size: NA
D: TRBD2

CDR3: CASSSDRHSNQPQHF
DNA: TGTGCCAGCAGCTCGGACAGGCATAGCAATCAGCCCCAGCATTTT
J: TRBJ1-5
V: TRBV7-2
size: once
D: TRBD1

CDR3: CASSTYHGQGALPGELFF
DNA: TGTGCCAGCAGCACCTACCACGGACAGGGGGCGCTGCCCGGGGAGCTGTTTTTT
J: TRBJ2-2
V: TRBV21-1
size: NA
D: NA

CDR3: CASSFGPYYEQYF
DNA: TGTGCCAGCAGTTTCGGGCCGTACTACGAGCAGTACTTC
J: TRBJ2-7
V: TRBV27
size: NA
D: NA

CDR3: CASSNEGVLVGYNEQFF
DNA: TGTGCCAGTAGCAACGAGGGAGTCCTTGTCGGCTACAATGAGCAGTTCTTC
J: TRBJ2-1
V: TRBV19
size: NA
D: NA

CDR3: CASSLGLSPTYSPLHF
DNA: TGTGCCAGCAGCCTGGGACTCAGCCCGACCTATTCACCCCTCCACTTT
J: TRBJ1-6
V: TRBV11-2
size: NA
D: NA